A single sample is the source of the 22 T cell receptor beta chains below, sequenced in a study of beta chain features in type 1 diabetes. Sequencing targeted expressed TCRB transcripts, as all isolated RNA had been reverse transcribed. Profiled with immunoSEQ multiplex PCR; TCRdb holds only in-frame clones, not every one. This sample has roughly 500,000 clones, with about an eighth found just once. Sequenced material: naive CD4+ T cells from blood. Receptor source: a woman aged 18-29 years in good health.

This clone appeared many times. This rearrangement joins TRBV4-3 to TRBJ2-1; perhaps TRBD1 as D (5 bases). There are 14 residues in the CDR3. Between the trimmed V and J ends, which lost 7 bases and 4 bases, there was a span of 14 bases. Germline-derived CDR1 and CDR2 are LGHNA and YSLEER. The CDR3 bases are TGCGCCAGCACCACTGGCAGACAGTACAATGAGCAGTTCTTC. It yields the protein CASTTGRQYNEQFF.

The rearrangement joins TRBV10-3 to TRBJ2-1; 9 bases are a match to TRBD2. The CDR3 is 15 amino acids. CDR1 is ENHRY, CDR2 SYGVKD, per germline. V trimming: 2 bases; J trimming: 3 bases; junction bases outside the gene matches: 2. In nucleotides, the CDR3 is TGTGCCATCAGTGAGCTAGCGGGGAGCTACAATGAGCAGTTCTTC. Its translation is CAISELAGSYNEQFF.

This clone was detected a few times. The rearrangement uses TRBV30 and TRBJ2-5; D not certain. Germline CDR1 and CDR2: GTSNPN and SVGIG (reference sequence). With 2 bases removed from V and 10 bases from J, the gap between germline ends came to 23 bases. The CDR3 consists of 15 residues. This CDR3 reads CAWSKYRVSGEVQYF. The CDR3 DNA sequence: TGTGCCTGGAGTAAATATCGGGTCTCCGGAGAGGTCCAGTACTTC.

This clone was found a few times. The chain has TRBV11-3 and TRBJ2-1, with TRBD2 matching over 7 bases. Germline CDR1 reads SGHNT; CDR2 reads YENEEA. The CDR3 length is 13 residues. With 1 base clipped from V and 10 bases from J, the junction kept 4 bases outside the gene matches. The CDR3 region is CASSLGEGGEQFF. Written as DNA, the CDR3 is TGTGCCAGCAGCTTAGGGGAGGGCGGGGAGCAGTTCTTC.

This clone was seen a few times. Here the CDR3 reads CAWDIGSNTIYF. The CDR3 DNA is TGTGCCTGGGACATTGGGTCGAACACCATATATTTT. The chain uses TRBV30 and TRBJ1-3; D is undetermined. The germline V and J ends were trimmed by 5 bases and 7 bases, with 12 bases remaining between them. CDR3 length: 12 amino acids. The germline gives CDR1 GTSNPN, CDR2 SVGIG (reference sequence).

This clone was recorded a few times. V and J are TRBV7-2 and TRBJ2-7; 8 positions agree with TRBD2. The V gene end was trimmed by 1 base and the J gene end by 3 bases; junction bases not matched to a gene: 2. The CDR3 has 14 residues. Germline V gene data show CDR1 as SGHTA and CDR2 as FQGNSA. In DNA form, the CDR3 reads TGTGCCAGCAGCTTAGAACGGGAGGGCTACGAGCAGTACTTC. It specifies CASSLEREGYEQYF.

This chain joins TRBV2 and TRBJ2-4; D may match TRBD1 or TRBD2 (6 bases each). The germline CDR1 and CDR2 sequences are SNHLY and FYNNEI. Trimming took 6 bases from V and 6 from J, leaving 15 bases between them. The CDR3 loop spans 14 amino acids. This chain's CDR3 is CASSARGLANIQYF. Here the CDR3 DNA reads TGTGCCAGCAGCGCCAGGGGACTGGCAAACATTCAGTACTTC.

The J gene is TRBJ2-7, the V gene TRBV15; possibly TRBD2 for D (5 bases). This CDR3 comprises 15 residues. Germline CDR1 LNHNV, CDR2 YYDKDF (reference sequence). Between the trimmed V and J ends, which lost 5 bases and 2 bases, there was a span of 16 bases. CDR3 in amino acids: CATSPTSAGPYEQYF. DNA of the CDR3: TGTGCCACCAGCCCGACGTCGGCGGGCCCCTACGAGCAGTACTTC.

The chain recombines TRBV27 with TRBJ2-1; D is possibly TRBD1 (6 bases). The CDR3 contains 17 residues. The germline gives CDR1 MNHEY, CDR2 SMNVEV (reference sequence). V lost 5 bases to trimming and J lost 0 bases, with 17 bases between them. DNA for the CDR3: TGTGCCAGCAGTACATGGGACAAAACCTTCTCCTACAATGAGCAGTTCTTC. Its translation: CASSTWDKTFSYNEQFF.

The rearrangement joins TRBV25-1 to TRBJ1-4; D perhaps matches TRBD1 (5 bases). The germline gives CDR1 MGHDK, CDR2 SYGVNS. CDR3 size: 15 residues. V lost 9 bases and J 4 bases, leaving 18 bases between the germline ends. In DNA form, the CDR3 reads TGTGCCAGTTTAATGCGGACAAGCCGTAATGAAAAACTGTTTTTT. It yields the protein CASLMRTSRNEKLFF.

V usage is TRBV19 and J usage is TRBJ2-3; D uncertain. The CDR3 spans 14 residues. The germline V gene has CDR1 LNHDA and CDR2 SQIVND (reference sequence). Trimming stripped 3 bases from V and 1 base from J, with 8 bases between. The CDR3 sequence: CASSMRQRTDTQYF. Here the CDR3 DNA reads TGTGCCAGTAGTATGAGGCAGCGCACAGATACGCAGTATTTT.

The chain combines TRBV7-8 with TRBJ2-7; tentatively, D is TRBD1 (6 bases). V was trimmed by 2 bases and J by 0 bases, leaving 11 bases between them. The CDR3 length is 15 residues. CDR1 and CDR2 from the germline V gene are SGHVS and FQNEAQ. CDR3 sequence (DNA): TGTGCCAGCAGCTTACGGACAGCGAGCTCCTACGAGCAGTACTTC. It encodes CASSLRTASSYEQYF.

This clone was seen more than once but under ten times. This chain links TRBV4-1 with TRBJ1-6, with D perhaps TRBD1 (5 bases). The germline gives CDR1 MGHRA, CDR2 YSYEKL. V lost 4 bases, J lost 3 bases, and 16 bases lay in between. The CDR3 sequence is 17 residues long. CDR3 sequence: CASSLSVAGSYNSPLHF. The CDR3 DNA follows: TGCGCCAGCAGCCTGTCAGTGGCAGGGAGCTATAATTCACCCCTCCACTTT.

This clone was found a few times. The chain recombines TRBV30 with TRBJ1-3; D remains ambiguous. There are 13 residues in the CDR3. Trimming stripped 1 base from V and 4 bases from J, with 8 bases between. The germline CDR1 and CDR2 sequences are GTSNPN and SVGIG (reference sequence). The CDR3 DNA sequence: TGTGCCTGGAGTGGGTCTCCAGGAAACACCATATATTTT. Translated, it gives CAWSGSPGNTIYF.

The chain employs TRBV4-3 and TRBJ2-7; 8 positions agree with TRBD1. CDR1 LGHNA and CDR2 YSLEER come from the germline V gene. The ends lost 1 base at V and 2 bases at J; junction bases unmatched: 19. The CDR3 has 20 amino acids. The CDR3 DNA follows: TGCGCCAGCAGCCAAGTACGTGGGCGACCATTCCGGGACAGGACCTACGAGCAGTACTTC. Amino acids: CASSQVRGRPFRDRTYEQYF.

This clone has only a few counts. The chain links TRBV29-1 to TRBJ2-1; no reliable D call. V gave up 4 bases and J gave up 10 bases, with 14 bases separating them. Per the germline V gene, CDR1 is SQVTM and CDR2 is ANQGSEA. The CDR3 contains 12 residues. CDR3 residues: CSVGVLPKEQFF. CDR3 coding DNA: TGCAGCGTTGGTGTTCTTCCTAAAGAGCAGTTCTTC.

The genes are TRBV30 and TRBJ1-3; D not resolved. Germline values: CDR1 GTSNPN, CDR2 SVGIG (reference sequence). CDR3 length equals 13 residues. V lost 4 bases to trimming and J lost 0 bases, with 7 bases between them. CDR3 protein: CAWTRGSGNTIYF. CDR3 DNA sequence: TGTGCCTGGACTCGGGGCTCTGGAAACACCATATATTTT.

The table lists this clone with a count of one. The chain combines TRBV6-5 with TRBJ2-5, with 7 bases fitting TRBD1. Per the germline V gene, CDR1 is MNHEY and CDR2 is SVGAGI. After removal of 0 bases from V and 5 bases from J, the junction contained 9 bases not matched to a gene. The CDR3 length is 16 residues. CDR3 sequence: CASSYSFRDSRETQYF. CDR3 in DNA: TGTGCCAGCAGTTACTCGTTCCGGGACAGTCGTGAGACCCAGTACTTC.

The CDR3 sequence is CASSLVGGETQYF. The CDR3 DNA follows: TGTGCCAGCAGCTTAGTTGGTGGCGAGACCCAGTACTTC. This chain links TRBV5-4 with TRBJ2-5; no clear D gene. Looked up from germline, CDR1 is SGHNT and CDR2 is YYREEE (reference sequence). The CDR3 consists of 13 residues. The ends were cut back, 2 bases at V and 5 bases at J, with 10 bases in the middle.

Details on this clone: The same CDR3 also results from other DNA sequences found in this sample. The rearrangement joins TRBV18 to TRBJ2-5; D might be TRBD2 (6 bases). Germline CDR1 and CDR2: KGHSH and LQKENI. The CDR3 runs 13 residues. V was clipped by 5 bases and J by 2 bases, with 9 bases between them. Here the CDR3 DNA reads TGTGCCAGCTCATCGGGACTGCAAGAGACCCAGTACTTC. This translates into CASSSGLQETQYF.

This clone has only a few counts. This rearrangement joins TRBV25-1 to TRBJ2-1; D gene unclear. The CDR3 covers 8 residues. V was cut by 8 bases and J by 10 bases, with 3 bases left in between. Germline CDR1 MGHDK, CDR2 SYGVNS. CDR3 DNA: TGTGCCAGCTGGGAGCAGTTCTTC. Protein sequence: CASWEQFF. The full variable domain, rest sourced from reference TRBV25-1 and TRBJ2-1, is EADIYQTPRYLVIGTGKKITLECSQTMGHDKMYWYQQDPGMELHLIHYSYGVNSTEKGDLSSESTVSRIRTEHFPLTLESARPSHTSQYLCASWEQFFGPGTRLTVL.

The chain's CDR3 is CASRFSGLYEQYF. The CDR3 DNA follows: TGCGCCAGCAGATTTAGCGGGCTCTACGAGCAGTACTTC. This chain joins TRBV5-1 and TRBJ2-7, with 7 bases lining up with TRBD2. Germline V gene data show CDR1 as SGHRS and CDR2 as YFSETQ. CDR3 length: 13 residues. Trimming removed 5 bases from V and 3 bases from J; junction bases left unmatched: 5.